This TCR beta chain was sequenced in a study of blood T cell repertoires in COVID-19. As processed by the authors: Reference gene primer amplification yielded estimated nucleated cell counts. Here immunoSEQ multiplex PCR was the method, and the copy in TCRdb shows in-frame clones only, minus some. The V and J calls and the clone size are those of that table, but D and trimming were determined from the DNA. The profile shows approximately 220,000 clones, 75% to 90% of them singletons. This CDR3 comprises 15 residues. The germline V gene has CDR1 SGDLS and CDR2 YYNGEE. After removal of 4 bases from V and 4 bases from J, the junction contained 6 bases not matched to a gene.

This sequence was found in a woman aged 18 to 35 in a cohort exposed to, infected with or recovered from COVID-19 (not recorded which). V is TRBV9 and J is TRBJ2-2; 8 bases agree with TRBD1. Material for sequencing was PBMCs or T cells enriched from blood (not recorded which). CDR3 sequence: CASSPRQGSTGELFF. CDR3 coding DNA: TGTGCCAGCAGCCCAAGACAGGGGAGCACCGGGGAGCTGTTTTTT.